The 15 T cell receptor beta chains reported below all come from one sample, sequenced in a study (dated by TCRdb to 2013 to 2016). Libraries were constructed by 5' RACE. Reads for this sample came from an Illumina MiSeq. TCRdb trimmed public reads at Q25 via fastp, called clones via MiXCR and kept in-frame beta chains. Rows are unified per CDR3 protein, each entry keeping the most common DNA and genes. The sample includes nearly 55,000 distinct CDR3 sequences, with 24% observed a single time. In total, the top ten clones hold roughly 3.1% of the sample. Sequences were obtained from tumor-infiltrating naive CD4+ T cells sorted from the breast tumor. In light of the paper, this sample's cell subset or site label describes: naive CD4+ T cells, CD4+CD45RA+CD25-. These receptors were collected from a female donor with breast cancer.

A note on this clonotype: This sequence may be a read error, since a much larger clone differs from it by one base. This chain connects TRBV10-3 to TRBJ2-3; 14 bases fit TRBD2. This CDR3 has 15 amino acids. Germline CDR1 ENHRY, CDR2 SYGVKD. The junction had 11 bases not matched to a gene; V was cut back by 8 bases and J by 10 bases. The CDR3 reads CAISPTSGRAGPQYF. CDR3 coding DNA: TGTGCCATCTCCCCGACTAGCGGGAGGGCCGGCCCGCAGTATTTT.

This clonotype was counted at least ten times. V gene TRBV29-1 combines with J gene TRBJ1-1, with TRBD1 matching 10 bases. CDR1 is SQVTM, CDR2 ANQGSEA, per germline. V shed 5 bases and J 4 bases; nucleotides not matched to a gene: 4. The CDR3 has 13 amino acids. The CDR3 loop reads CSVRTGGATEAFF. The DNA for the CDR3 is TGCAGCGTTAGGACAGGGGGTGCCACTGAAGCTTTCTTT.

This rearrangement joins TRBV29-1 to TRBJ1-4; 8 bases map to TRBD1. The CDR3 sequence is 15 residues long. The ends lost 3 bases at V and 2 bases at J; junction bases unmatched: 5. The germline gives CDR1 SQVTM, CDR2 ANQGSEA. CDR3 DNA sequence: TGCAGCGTTGAGCTGTGGACAGGGACTAATGAAAAACTGTTTTTT. This gives the protein CSVELWTGTNEKLFF.

With regard to this clonotype: Germline and junction disagree at one end, which may indicate a read error. The chain carries TRBV2 and TRBJ2-7; D gene uncertain. CDR3 length: 12 residues. The germline CDR1 and CDR2 sequences are SNHLY and FYNNEI. CDR3 sequence reads: CATSEAGYEQYF. Written as DNA, the CDR3 is TGTGCCACCAGTGAAGCAGGCTACGAGCAGTACTTC.

This clonotype was seen many times. The V call is TRBV28, the J call TRBJ1-6; maybe TRBD1 (5 bases). The V end lost 3 bases, the J end lost 7 bases, and 10 bases lay between the germline ends. CDR1 is MDHEN and CDR2 is SYDVKM in the germline V gene. This CDR3 region has 14 residues. The CDR3 region is CASSFRQMNSPLHF. The CDR3 nucleotides read TGTGCCAGCAGTTTCCGACAGATGAATTCACCCCTCCACTTT. Full variable domain (outside the CDR3, taken from reference TRBV28 and TRBJ1-6): DVKVTQSSRYLVKRTGEKVFLECVQDMDHENMFWYRQDPGLGLRLIYFSYDVKMKEKGDIPEGYSVSREKKERFSLILESASTNQTSMYLCASSFRQMNSPLHFGNGTRLTVT.

This clonotype was found many times. This rearrangement joins TRBV24-1 to TRBJ2-1; 7 nucleotides line up with TRBD2. The germline gives CDR1 KGHDR, CDR2 SFDVKD. V lost 2 bases to trimming and J lost 9 bases; unmatched junction nucleotides: 6. This CDR3 region has 14 residues. CDR3 sequence (DNA): TGTGCCACCAGTGATTGGACGACTAGCACTGAGCAGTTCTTC. Its translation is CATSDWTTSTEQFF.

The CDR3 nucleotides are TGTGCCAGCAGCACAAACAGGGGAGATACGCAGTATTTT. Translated, it gives CASSTNRGDTQYF. The genes are TRBV7-3 and TRBJ2-3; TRBD1 matches at 7 bases. CDR1 is SGHTA and CDR2 is FQGTGA in the germline V gene. CDR3 length: 13 amino acids. J lost 5 bases, V lost 5 bases, and 4 bases had no gene match. The complete variable domain, with remaining parts taken from reference TRBV7-3 and TRBJ2-3, reads GAGVSQTPSNKVTEKGKYVELRCDPISGHTALYWYRQSLGQGPEFLIYFQGTGAADDSGLPNDRFFAVRPEGSVSTLKIQRTERGDSAVYLCASSTNRGDTQYFGPGTRLTVL.

V usage is TRBV6-2 or TRBV6-3 and J usage is TRBJ2-7; perhaps TRBD2 as D (6 bases). CDR1 is MNHEY, CDR2 SVGEGT, per germline. Trimming left V 5 bases short and J 5 bases short, with 10 bases between. The CDR3 is 12 residues long. The chain's CDR3 is CASSQTRDEQYF. The DNA of the CDR3 is TGTGCCAGCAGTCAGACTAGGGACGAGCAGTACTTC.

As to this clonotype: This could be a read error, since a much larger clone is one nucleotide away. CDR3: CASSQPYEKLCF. The CDR3 region has the DNA TGCGCCAGCAGCCAACCCTATGAAAAACTGTGTTTT. This chain joins TRBV4-1 and TRBJ1-4; D is uncertain. This CDR3 spans 12 amino acids. CDR1 and CDR2 from the germline V gene are MGHRA and YSYEKL.

The count of this clonotype is one. V is TRBV7-2 and J is TRBJ1-2; 7 bases are shared with TRBD1. Germline loops: CDR1 SGHTA, CDR2 FQGNSA. After removal of 5 bases from V and 4 bases from J, the junction contained 7 bases not matched to a gene. CDR3 length: 14 residues. The CDR3: CASSKTGFLYGYTF. The DNA of the CDR3 is TGTGCCAGCAGCAAGACAGGGTTTCTCTATGGCTACACCTTC.

This clonotype was seen a handful of times. V usage is TRBV28 and J usage is TRBJ2-7; 7 bases line up with TRBD2. Germline V CDR1 and CDR2: MDHEN, SYDVKM. This CDR3 is 13 amino acids long. V was pared by 7 bases and J by 4 bases, with 7 bases of the junction left unmatched. The CDR3 coding sequence is TGTGCCAGCAAAGAGACTAGCCTTTACGAGCAGTACTTC. This encodes CASKETSLYEQYF.

Turning to this clonotype: One junction end does not reproduce the germline sequence, and a read error may be involved. V is TRBV24-1 and J is TRBJ1-1; a possible D gene is TRBD1 (6 bases). The CDR3 length is 12 residues. The germline gives CDR1 KGHDR, CDR2 SFDVKD. CDR3 protein: CATSSTGTVAFF. The CDR3 nucleotides read TGTGCCACCAGTTCGACAGGCACTGTAGCTTTCTTT.

This clonotype was counted many times. This sequence joins TRBV6-2 or TRBV6-3 and TRBJ2-7; D not certain. V gave up 3 bases and J gave up 4 bases, with 13 bases separating them. The CDR3 contains 14 residues. The germline gives CDR1 MNHEY, CDR2 SVGEGT. CDR3 DNA: TGTGCCAGCAGTTATCACCGATCAACTTACGAGCAGTACTTC. Translation gives CASSYHRSTYEQYF.

Remarks on this clonotype: This may be a read error, as it is one base from a much larger clone. This rearrangement joins TRBV20-1 to TRBJ2-7; TRBD2 matches 11 bases. The CDR3 has 13 residues. Germline CDR1 is DFQATT and CDR2 is SNEGSKA (reference sequence). CDR3 protein: CSARLAGNYEKYF. The CDR3 nucleotides are TGCAGTGCGCGACTAGCGGGGAACTACGAGAAGTACTTC.

This clonotype turned up a few times. A read error may produce the germline difference seen at one junction end. V is TRBV5-1 and J is TRBJ2-1; D is perhaps TRBD2 (6 bases). There are 14 residues in the CDR3. CDR1 and CDR2 (germline): SGHRS, YFSETQ. The chain's CDR3 is CASSPGTDYIEQFF. CDR3 in DNA: TGCGCCAGCAGCCCCGGGACGGACTACATTGAGCAGTTCTTC.